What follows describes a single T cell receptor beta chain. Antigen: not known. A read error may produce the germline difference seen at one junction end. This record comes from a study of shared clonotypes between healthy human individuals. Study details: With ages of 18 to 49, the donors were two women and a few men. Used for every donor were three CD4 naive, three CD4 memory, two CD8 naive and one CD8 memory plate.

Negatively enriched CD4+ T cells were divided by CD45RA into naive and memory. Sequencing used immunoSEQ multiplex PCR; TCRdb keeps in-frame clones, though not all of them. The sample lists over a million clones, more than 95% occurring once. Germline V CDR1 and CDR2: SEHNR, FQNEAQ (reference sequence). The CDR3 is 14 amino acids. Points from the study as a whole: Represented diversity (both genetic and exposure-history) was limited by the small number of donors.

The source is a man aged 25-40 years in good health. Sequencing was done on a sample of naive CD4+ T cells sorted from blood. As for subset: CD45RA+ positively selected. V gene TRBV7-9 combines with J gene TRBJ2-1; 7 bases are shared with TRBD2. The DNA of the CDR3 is TGTGTCAGCCAAGGGCTAGCGGCTTACAATGAGCAGTTCTTC. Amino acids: CVSQGLAAYNEQFF.